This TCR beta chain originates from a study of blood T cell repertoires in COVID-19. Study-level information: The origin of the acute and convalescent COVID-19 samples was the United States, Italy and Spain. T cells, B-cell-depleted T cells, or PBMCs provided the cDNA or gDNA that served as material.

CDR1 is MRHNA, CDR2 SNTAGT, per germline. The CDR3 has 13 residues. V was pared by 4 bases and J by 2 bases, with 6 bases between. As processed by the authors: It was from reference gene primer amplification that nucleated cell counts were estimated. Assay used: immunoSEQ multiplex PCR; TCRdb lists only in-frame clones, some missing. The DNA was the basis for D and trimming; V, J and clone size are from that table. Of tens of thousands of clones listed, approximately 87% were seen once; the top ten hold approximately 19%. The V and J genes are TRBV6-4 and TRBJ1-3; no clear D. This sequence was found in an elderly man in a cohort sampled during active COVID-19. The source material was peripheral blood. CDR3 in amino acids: CASSGGPGNTIYF. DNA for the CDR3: TGTGCCAGCAGTGGCGGGCCTGGAAACACCATATATTTT.